One and the same sample provided the 20 T cell receptor beta chains below, sequenced in a study of blood T cells in healthy people across ages. For the second PCR, which ran for roughly 6 to 12 cycles, a sample-barcoded 5' primer and a J-beta primer mix were used. A single record per CDR3 protein comes from TCRdb applying MiXCR to the 5' RACE reads. The table records hundreds of thousands of distinct CDR3 sequences, about 48% of them present only once. Sequencing was carried out using blood. Receptors were obtained from a man aged 25 to 40 in good health.

The chain has TRBV27 and TRBJ2-3; no definite D call. This CDR3 comprises 15 residues. Germline lookup yields CDR1 MNHEY and CDR2 SMNVEV (reference sequence). V shed 3 bases and J shed 0 bases, with 10 bases lying between them. The CDR3 coding sequence is TGTGCCAGCAGTTTCTGGGTAACTAGCACAGATACGCAGTATTTT. Its translation: CASSFWVTSTDTQYF.

This clonotype showed up just a few times. CDR3 sequence (DNA): TGTGCCAGCAGTTTAGGGGCTAGCGGCACAGATACGCAGTATTTT. Translated: CASSLGASGTDTQYF. V is TRBV12-3 or TRBV12-4 and J is TRBJ2-3; D is perhaps TRBD2 (6 bases). Trimming cost V 1 base and J 1 base, with 9 bases left between them. This CDR3 region has 15 residues.

V gene TRBV20-1 combines with J gene TRBJ1-1; no clear D. CDR3 length: 13 residues. Germline V CDR1 and CDR2: DFQATT, SNEGSKA (reference sequence). The V end lost 3 bases, the J end lost 3 bases, and 11 bases lay between the germline ends. The DNA of the CDR3 is TGCAGTGCTAGGTCCAGAATGGACACTGAAGCTTTCTTT. It codes for CSARSRMDTEAFF.

There are a few counts of this clonotype. V gene TRBV4-2 combines with J gene TRBJ2-3; TRBD2 aligns across 9 bases. The V gene end was trimmed by 0 bases and the J gene end by 2 bases; junction bases not matched to a gene: 9. Germline lookup yields CDR1 LGHNA and CDR2 YNFKEQ. The CDR3 is 18 amino acids. CDR3 region: CASSQDWVAGANTDTQYF. CDR3 sequence (DNA): TGTGCCAGCAGCCAAGATTGGGTAGCGGGGGCGAACACAGATACGCAGTATTTT.

The rearrangement uses TRBV20-1 and TRBJ1-3, with 9 bases matching TRBD1. This CDR3 has 14 amino acids. Germline loops: CDR1 DFQATT, CDR2 SNEGSKA (reference sequence). V gave up 4 bases and J gave up 4 bases; unmatched junction bases: 5. The CDR3 coding sequence is TGCAGTGCTAAACAGGGGGCGGCCGGAAACACCATATATTTT. Its protein is CSAKQGAAGNTIYF.

The V gene is TRBV4-3, the J gene TRBJ2-7, with 8 positions matching TRBD1. The CDR3 spans 17 residues. Per germline, CDR1 LGHNA and CDR2 YSLEER. Trimming took 1 base from V and 5 from J; bases not matched to a gene: 13. This CDR3 reads CASSQVPSGQGPHEQYF. CDR3 in DNA: TGCGCCAGCAGCCAAGTTCCCTCTGGACAGGGCCCCCACGAGCAGTACTTC.

This clonotype showed up just a few times. The chain is built from TRBV7-2 and TRBJ2-3, with a weak D call TRBD1 (5 bases). CDR1 and CDR2 (germline): SGHTA, FQGNSA. Trimming cost V 2 bases and J 7 bases, with 16 bases left between them. This CDR3 comprises 15 residues. The DNA for the CDR3 is TGTGCCAGCAGCTTACAGGGCTTGGGTGTAAATACGCAGTATTTT. It encodes CASSLQGLGVNTQYF.

This clonotype has only a few counts. CDR3 nucleotides: TGTGCCATCAGTGAGTCAACAGGCAATAATTCACCCCTCCACTTT. It specifies CAISESTGNNSPLHF. This sequence joins TRBV10-3 and TRBJ1-6, with a possible D match to TRBD1 (5 bases). The CDR3 is 15 amino acids. Trimming shortened V by 0 bases and J by 5 bases, and 8 bases separated the two germline ends. CDR1 ENHRY and CDR2 SYGVKD come from the germline V gene.

This clonotype was seen a few times. J is TRBJ2-1 and V is TRBV6-2 or TRBV6-3, with D perhaps matching TRBD1 (6 bases). CDR3 length equals 16 residues. Germline lookup yields CDR1 MNHEY and CDR2 SVGEGT. The ends were cut back, 6 bases at V and 0 bases at J, with 15 bases in the middle. The CDR3 coding sequence is TGTGCCAGCAGAAACCCCGGGACACGCTCCTACAATGAGCAGTTCTTC. Amino acids: CASRNPGTRSYNEQFF.

The rearrangement joins TRBV7-9 to TRBJ1-1; D not resolved. Germline assignment: CDR1 SEHNR and CDR2 FQNEAQ (reference sequence). The CDR3 loop spans 13 amino acids. V lost 1 base to trimming and J lost 5 bases, with 8 bases between them. CDR3 protein: CASSLGRETEAFF. The CDR3 nucleotides are TGTGCCAGCAGCTTAGGTCGGGAGACTGAAGCTTTCTTT.

The V call is TRBV12-3 or TRBV12-4, the J call TRBJ1-5; TRBD1 matches 7 bases. The V gene end was trimmed by 5 bases and the J gene end by 1 base; junction bases not matched to a gene: 8. The CDR3 runs 16 residues. The CDR3 region has the DNA TGTGCCAGCAGTACCCTACGGACAGGAAGCAATCAGCCCCAGCATTTT. It encodes CASSTLRTGSNQPQHF.

CDR3 nucleotide sequence: TGTGCCAGCAGCTTGGAAGGACCGCGTAATGAGCAGTTCTTC. Amino acids: CASSLEGPRNEQFF. V gene TRBV5-8 combines with J gene TRBJ2-1; no clear D gene. This CDR3 region has 14 residues. The V end was cut by 0 bases, the J end by 7 bases, with 11 bases between. Germline V gene data show CDR1 as SGHTS and CDR2 as YDEGEE.

This chain links TRBV7-2 with TRBJ1-6; D is undetermined. Germline loops: CDR1 SGHTA, CDR2 FQGNSA. The CDR3 runs to 13 residues. V was cut by 0 bases and J by 10 bases, with 7 bases left in between. For the CDR3, the DNA is TGTGCCAGCAGCTTAGCCGGGTTCTCACCCCTCCACTTT. It codes for CASSLAGFSPLHF. The entire variable domain, with the rest obtained from reference TRBV7-2 and TRBJ1-6, is as follows: GAGVSQSPSNKVTEKGKDVELRCDPISGHTALYWYRQSLGQGLEFLIYFQGNSAPDKSGLPSDRFSAERTGGSVSTLTIQRTQQEDSAVYLCASSLAGFSPLHFGNGTRLTVT.

This clonotype was counted a few times. The chain recombines TRBV5-1 with TRBJ1-1; 7 bases are a match to TRBD1. The germline CDR1 and CDR2 sequences are SGHRS and YFSETQ. V dropped 1 base and J dropped 6; count of bases not matched to a gene: 6. This CDR3 has 14 residues. CDR3 nucleotides: TGCGCCAGCAGCTTGACAGGGGTCGGCTCTGAAGCTTTCTTT. It encodes CASSLTGVGSEAFF. Variable domain in full (rest from reference TRBV5-1 and TRBJ1-1): KAGVTQTPRYLIKTRGQQVTLSCSPISGHRSVSWYQQTPGQGLQFLFEYFSETQRNKGNFPGRFSGRQFSNSRSEMNVSTLELGDSALYLCASSLTGVGSEAFFGQGTRLTVV.

About this clonotype itself: The junction departs from germline at one end; a sequencing error may be responsible. V is TRBV7-2 and J is TRBJ2-7, with D unclear. The CDR3 runs 13 residues. In germline, CDR1 is SGHTA, CDR2 FQGNSA. CDR3 sequence reads: CASILDKAHEQYF. Written as DNA, the CDR3 is TGTGCCAGCATCTTAGATAAAGCCCACGAGCAGTACTTC.

As to this clonotype: This may arise from a read error, as a much more abundant clone is one base away. Written as DNA, the CDR3 is TGTGCCAGCAGTTTAGCGCACTCAGGGGGCAAGCAGCCCCAGCATTTT. This gives the protein CASSLAHSGGKQPQHF. The chain couples TRBV12-3 or TRBV12-4 to TRBJ1-5; the match to TRBD1 covers 8 bases. The CDR3 sequence is 16 residues long.

At least ten counts were recorded for this clonotype. The chain combines TRBV7-3 with TRBJ2-4; 7 nucleotides align to TRBD2. V shed 5 bases, J shed 3 bases, and the junction held 7 bases outside the gene matches. This CDR3 comprises 15 residues. CDR1 SGHTA and CDR2 FQGTGA come from the germline V gene. Written as DNA, the CDR3 is TGTGCCAGCAGCCCCGGGGGAGGGGACAAAAACATTCAGTACTTC. Residues: CASSPGGGDKNIQYF.

The chain links TRBV18 to TRBJ2-3; 14 bases agree with TRBD2. CDR1 KGHSH and CDR2 LQKENI come from the germline V gene. The CDR3 loop spans 18 amino acids. After removal of 3 bases from V and 4 bases from J, the junction contained 9 bases not matched to a gene. CDR3 protein: CASSPQEGLAGGADTQYF. As DNA, the CDR3 is TGTGCCAGCTCACCGCAAGAAGGACTAGCGGGGGGCGCAGATACGCAGTATTTT.

This clonotype was seen ten or more times. The chain carries TRBV4-1 and TRBJ2-7; perhaps TRBD1 as D (5 bases). Trimming took 0 bases from V and 2 from J, leaving 11 bases between them. Germline-derived CDR1 and CDR2 are MGHRA and YSYEKL. This CDR3 has 15 residues. CDR3 DNA: TGCGCCAGCAGCCAAGATGGTCAGGACACCTACGAGCAGTACTTC. It codes for CASSQDGQDTYEQYF.

The chain has TRBV20-1 and TRBJ1-1, with D perhaps TRBD1 (6 bases). Germline CDR1 DFQATT, CDR2 SNEGSKA (reference sequence). This CDR3 has 12 residues. Trimming took 1 base from V and 10 from J, leaving 13 bases between them. CDR3 nucleotide sequence: TGCAGTGCTAGAGGGGGCAGGGGTGGAGCTTTCTTT. It specifies CSARGGRGGAFF.